Listed below are T cell receptor beta chains from one sample, sequenced in a study of blood T cell repertoires in COVID-19. Generated by immunoSEQ multiplex PCR, the TCRdb table keeps only in-frame clones and is missing some. The table shows approximately 120,000 clones, with around 80% occurring only once. Material: peripheral blood. Receptors originate from a man between 35 and 55 years old with active or convalescent COVID-19. Both conserved end residues are part of each CDR3. The D gene is left open where the match is weak.

cdr3_nt cdr3_aa j_call v_call d_call
TGTGCCAGCAGCCAAGCCAGGGTCGTTTTCCGCGAGCAGTACTTC CASSQARVVFREQYF TRBJ2-7 TRBV14 -
TGTGCCAGCAGCCCCGGGTCGGGGGGTCAGCCCCAGCATTTT CASSPGSGGQPQHF TRBJ1-5 TRBV28 -
TGCAGCGTTGGCGGGAACTCCTACAATGAGCAGTTCTTC CSVGGNSYNEQFF TRBJ2-1 TRBV29-1 -
TGTGCCAGTAGTATGGCCTCAGGGAGGGCGCGTAAGGGCTACACCTTC CASSMASGRARKGYTF TRBJ1-2 TRBV19 -
TGTGCCAGCAGCTTAAATCCACAGGGGGTTTTCTACGAGCAGTACTTC CASSLNPQGVFYEQYF TRBJ2-7 TRBV11-2 TRBD1
TGTGCCAGTAGTGGCGGGAAGGAAGAAGAGACCCAGTACTTC CASSGGKEEETQYF TRBJ2-5 TRBV19 -
TGTGCCAGCAGCTTAGTGTCAGGGTCCCACGAGCAGTACTTC CASSLVSGSHEQYF TRBJ2-7 TRBV11-3 -
TGTGCCAGCAGCTGGACTTCAGGCTCCTACAATGAGCAGTTCTTC CASSWTSGSYNEQFF TRBJ2-1 TRBV7-9 -
TGTGCCAGCAGCGGACTAGCGGGACTAGAGACCCAGTACTTC CASSGLAGLETQYF TRBJ2-5 TRBV2 TRBD2
TGTGCCACCAGGGCCACAGGGACAAGCGGGGAGCTGTTTTTT CATRATGTSGELFF TRBJ2-2 TRBV24-1 -